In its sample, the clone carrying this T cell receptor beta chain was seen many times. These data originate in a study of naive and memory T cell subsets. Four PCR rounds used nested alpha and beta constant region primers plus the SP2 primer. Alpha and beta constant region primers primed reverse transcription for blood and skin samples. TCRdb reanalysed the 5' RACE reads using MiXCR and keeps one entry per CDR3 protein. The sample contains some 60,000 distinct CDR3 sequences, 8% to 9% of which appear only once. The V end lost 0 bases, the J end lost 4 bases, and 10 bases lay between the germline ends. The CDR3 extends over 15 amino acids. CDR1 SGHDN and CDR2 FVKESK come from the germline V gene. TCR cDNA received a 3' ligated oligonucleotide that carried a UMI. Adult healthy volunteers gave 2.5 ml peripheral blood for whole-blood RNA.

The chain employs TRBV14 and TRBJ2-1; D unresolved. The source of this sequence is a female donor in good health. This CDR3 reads CASSQDSRPYNEQFF. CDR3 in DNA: TGTGCCAGCAGCCAAGATTCCCGCCCATACAATGAGCAGTTCTTC.